The clone carrying this TCR beta chain was seen a few times. The target antigen is unknown. This sample is part of a study of cytomegalovirus exposure and HLA in healthy donors. The PCR made use of 60 Vbeta and 13 Jbeta primers. TCRdb's copy holds only in-frame clones and misses some; the assay was immunoSEQ multiplex PCR. The table shows 100,000 to 150,000 clones, with about 10% occurring only once. Study-wide results and caveats: Equally common other TCR beta chains were less clonally expanded than HLA-associated ones, a later analysis found.

With 0 bases removed from V and 2 bases from J, the gap between germline ends came to 11 bases. This CDR3 contains 15 residues. The germline V gene encodes CDR1 MGHRA and CDR2 YSYEKL. This chain links TRBV4-1 with TRBJ2-7; D gene unclear. The sequence was obtained from a woman aged 18-29 years in good health and CMV-seropositive. Sequenced input: PBMCs. In DNA, the CDR3 is TGCGCCAGCAGCCAAGAAACAGCTTTACCCTACGAGCAGTACTTC. It codes for CASSQETALPYEQYF.